Detailed here is one T cell receptor beta chain. Using the 5' RACE reads, TCRdb records one entry per CDR3 protein without DNA. The repertoire table contains roughly 180,000 distinct CDR3 sequences. This sample stems from a study of T cells expressing NK-cell markers. Study summary: Just one sequenced donor of eight was HCMV-seronegative, while seven were seropositive.

The CDR3 runs to 14 residues. Germline CDR1 reads SGHRS; CDR2 reads YFSETQ. The clonotype was recovered from a woman aged 18-70 years in good health. The chain carries TRBV5-1 and TRBJ2-3; the TCRdb D gene call, TRBD1, has no DNA to confirm it. The sequenced sample consisted of blood T cells: a sorted CD56 or NKG2C T cell subset, CD4+ or CD8+ T cells, or bulk PBMC T cells (not recorded which). The CDR3 is CASRTGTGGEKQYF.